The present TCR beta chain was sequenced within a study of shared clonotypes between healthy human individuals. The CDR3 has 15 amino acids. V was pared by 3 bases and J by 4 bases, with 16 bases between. Looked up from germline, CDR1 is KGHSH and CDR2 is LQKENI. The table came from immunoSEQ multiplex PCR; TCRdb's copy has only in-frame clones and leaves some out. The data show 2 million to 2.5 million clones, approximately 96% seen once. On this clone: The same CDR3 also results from other DNA sequences found in this sample.

Sequencing was done on a sample of naive CD4+ T cells sorted from blood. Subset in this sample: CD45RA+ positively selected. The chain joins TRBV18 to TRBJ2-7; D gene unclear. This clonotype was sampled from a man between 18 and 29 years old in good health. The CDR3, as DNA: TGTGCCAGCTCACCCGCTGGTCGGACCTCTTACGAGCAGTACTTC. Translation gives CASSPAGRTSYEQYF.